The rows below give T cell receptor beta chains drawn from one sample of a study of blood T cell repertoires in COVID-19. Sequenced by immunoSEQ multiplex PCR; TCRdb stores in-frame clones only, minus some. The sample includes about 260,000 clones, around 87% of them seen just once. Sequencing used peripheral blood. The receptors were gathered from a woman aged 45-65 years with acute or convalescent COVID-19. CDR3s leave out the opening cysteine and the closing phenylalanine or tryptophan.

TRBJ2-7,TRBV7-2,ASSGTSGTEQY
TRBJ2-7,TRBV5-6,ASSLVRGGYEQY
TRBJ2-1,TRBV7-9,ASSLGGSGEQF
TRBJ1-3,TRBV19,ASSGFSDRISGNTIY
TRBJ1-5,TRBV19,ASREWREGNQPQH
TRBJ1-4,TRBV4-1,ASTPESGTDEKLF
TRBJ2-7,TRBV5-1,ASSLDGTASYEQY
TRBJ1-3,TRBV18,ASSPGTGNTIY
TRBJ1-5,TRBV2,ASAGEEVQPQH
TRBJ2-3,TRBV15,ATSRDSGIRTDTQY
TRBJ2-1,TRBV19,ASSIAASGDDNEQF
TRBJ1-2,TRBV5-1,ASSHRGDYGYT
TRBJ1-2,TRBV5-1,ASSLGQYGYT
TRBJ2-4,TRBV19,ASSATGTNKNIQY
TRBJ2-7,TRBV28,ASSKRTGTYEQY
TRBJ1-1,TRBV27,ASSFGTGGMNTEAF
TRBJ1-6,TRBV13,ASSHRALNNSPLH
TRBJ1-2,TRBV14,ASSRPGRGYGYT
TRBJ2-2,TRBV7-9,ASSLRAGNTGELF
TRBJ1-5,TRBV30,AAGIGNQPQH
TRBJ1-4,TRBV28,ASSLFRAGGEKLF
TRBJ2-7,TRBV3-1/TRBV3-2,ASSLRFGAGEQY
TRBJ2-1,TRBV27,ASSPLVLDEQF